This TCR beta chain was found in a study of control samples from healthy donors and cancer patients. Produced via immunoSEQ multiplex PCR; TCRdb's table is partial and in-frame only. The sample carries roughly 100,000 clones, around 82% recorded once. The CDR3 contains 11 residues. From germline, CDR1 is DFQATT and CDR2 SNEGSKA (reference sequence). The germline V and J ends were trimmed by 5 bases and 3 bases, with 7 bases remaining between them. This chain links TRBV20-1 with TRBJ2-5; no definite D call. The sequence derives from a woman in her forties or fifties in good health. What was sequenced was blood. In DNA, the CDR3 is TGCAGTGCTCCCCCGAAAGAGACCCAGTACTTC. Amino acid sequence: CSAPPKETQYF.